This entry is about one T cell receptor beta chain. Antigen: not known. The source of the sample is a study of early T cells in non-severe SARS-CoV-2 infection. In the study overall: Sequencing of unsorted whole blood was done on bulk RNA, leaving chains unpaired.

Findings and caveats of the study: VDJdb matching skewed toward anti-spike CD8 responses, missing private and CD4 specificities.

Attached unique molecular identifiers marked individual cDNA molecules. TCRdb reprocessed the 5' RACE reads with MiXCR, giving one entry per CDR3 protein. Of tens of thousands of distinct CDR3 sequences in the sample, around 16% were seen once. CDR1 SEHNR and CDR2 FQNEAQ come from the germline V gene (reference sequence). CDR3 length: 15 residues. The J segment lost 5 bases and the V segment lost 3 bases, leaving 6 bases of the junction unmatched. The sequencing sample was made of whole blood. This TCR derives from an adult who was a healthcare worker with PCR-confirmed SARS-CoV-2 infection or an uninfected control (not recorded which). V is TRBV7-9 and J is TRBJ2-1, with 8 nucleotides matching TRBD1. This CDR3 reads CASSLTGEVDNEQFF. DNA of the CDR3: TGTGCCAGCAGCTTGACAGGGGAAGTCGACAATGAGCAGTTCTTC.